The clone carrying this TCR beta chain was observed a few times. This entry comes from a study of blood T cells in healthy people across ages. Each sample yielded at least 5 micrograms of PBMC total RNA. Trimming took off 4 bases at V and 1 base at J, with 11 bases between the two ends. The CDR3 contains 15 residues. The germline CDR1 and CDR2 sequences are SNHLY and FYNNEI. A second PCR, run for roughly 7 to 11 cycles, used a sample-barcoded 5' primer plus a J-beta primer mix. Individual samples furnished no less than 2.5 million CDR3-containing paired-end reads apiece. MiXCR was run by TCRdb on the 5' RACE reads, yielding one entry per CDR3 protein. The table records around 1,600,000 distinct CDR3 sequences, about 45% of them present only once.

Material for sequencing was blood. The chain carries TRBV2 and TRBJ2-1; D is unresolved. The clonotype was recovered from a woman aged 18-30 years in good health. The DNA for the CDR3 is TGTGCCAGCAGTGCCTGGGCGTTGTCCTACAATGAGCAGTTCTTC. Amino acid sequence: CASSAWALSYNEQFF.